This TCR beta chain was documented in a study of PD-1 blockade in mismatch repair-deficient tumors. Background on the study: All were previously treated, progressing patients with eleven to twelve mismatch repair-deficient cancer types.

PCR or immunohistochemistry showed mismatch repair deficiency in every enrolled patient. The TCR-sequenced patients were three responders to pembrolizumab. Overall study results and limits: After pembrolizumab, tumor-resident clones rose rapidly, then generally contracted before radiologic responses.

In the case of this clone: Its antigen is as yet unknown.

Trimming pared 1 base from V and 0 bases from J, leaving 4 bases between. Germline assignment: CDR1 SNHLY and CDR2 FYNNEI. This CDR3 contains 13 residues. Assay used: immunoSEQ multiplex PCR; TCRdb lists only in-frame clones, some missing. The sample consists of around 38,000 clones, around 79% of them appearing once. The clonotype originates from an adult with mismatch repair-deficient cancer. The specimen was peripheral blood, collected 4 weeks after starting pembrolizumab. The rearrangement joins TRBV2 to TRBJ2-7; D remains ambiguous. Here the CDR3 reads CASSEGFSYEQYF. The DNA for the CDR3 is TGTGCCAGCAGTGAAGGGTTCTCCTACGAGCAGTACTTC.